This TCR beta chain was profiled in a study of blood T cell repertoires in COVID-19. The CDR3 spans 17 residues. Method: immunoSEQ multiplex PCR; TCRdb's copy keeps in-frame clones and lacks some. The data contain tens of thousands of clones, roughly 88% of them seen just once; the ten biggest clones take up approximately 2.8%. Sequenced input: peripheral blood. The TCR sequence derives from a woman over 75 with COVID-19, enrolled during active disease. The chain employs TRBV21-1 and TRBJ2-2; TRBD1, as called in the table, went unchecked against the DNA. TRBV21-1 is a pseudogene. The CDR3 DNA reads TGTGCCAGCAGCAAAGCTTCGGACAGGGCGAACACCGGGGAGCTGTTTTTT. As protein: CASSKASDRANTGELFF.